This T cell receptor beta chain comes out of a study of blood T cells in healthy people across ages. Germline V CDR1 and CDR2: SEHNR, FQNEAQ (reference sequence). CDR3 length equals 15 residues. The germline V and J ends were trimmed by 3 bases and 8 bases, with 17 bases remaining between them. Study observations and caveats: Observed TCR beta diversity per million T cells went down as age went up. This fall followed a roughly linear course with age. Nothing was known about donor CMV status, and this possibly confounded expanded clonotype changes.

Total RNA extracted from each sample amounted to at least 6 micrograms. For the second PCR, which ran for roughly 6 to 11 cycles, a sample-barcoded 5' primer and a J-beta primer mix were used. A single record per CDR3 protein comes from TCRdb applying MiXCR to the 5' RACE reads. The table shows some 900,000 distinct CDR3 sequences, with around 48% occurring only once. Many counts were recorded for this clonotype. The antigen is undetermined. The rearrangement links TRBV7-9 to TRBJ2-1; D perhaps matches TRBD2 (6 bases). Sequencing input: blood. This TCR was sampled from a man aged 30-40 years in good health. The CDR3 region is CASSFGTRNGDEQFF. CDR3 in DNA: TGTGCCAGCAGCTTCGGGACTCGGAACGGGGATGAGCAGTTCTTC.